This entry features one TCR beta chain sequence. These data come from a study of blood T cell repertoires in COVID-19. The overall study: COVID-19 samples from acute and convalescent phases originated in the United States, Italy and Spain. PBMCs, B-cell-depleted T cells, or T cells provided the cDNA or gDNA that made up the material.

In the original analysis: Nucleated cell counts were estimated from reference gene primer amplification. TCRdb's table, derived via immunoSEQ multiplex PCR, lists solely in-frame clones and lacks some. The DNA gave D and trimming, while V, J and clone size come from that table. The data show roughly 100,000 clones, with around 90% seen just once and under 2.5% held by the top ten. Source material: peripheral blood. The clonotype originates from a man aged 45-65 years with active COVID-19.

The CDR3 loop reads CAIRDVLGDTEAFF. The CDR3 DNA reads TGTGCCATCAGGGACGTACTCGGGGACACTGAAGCTTTCTTT. This chain connects TRBV10-3 to TRBJ1-1; D gene uncertain. The CDR3 length is 14 residues. Trimming removed 6 bases from V and 3 bases from J, with 14 bases in between. The germline gives CDR1 ENHRY, CDR2 SYGVKD.